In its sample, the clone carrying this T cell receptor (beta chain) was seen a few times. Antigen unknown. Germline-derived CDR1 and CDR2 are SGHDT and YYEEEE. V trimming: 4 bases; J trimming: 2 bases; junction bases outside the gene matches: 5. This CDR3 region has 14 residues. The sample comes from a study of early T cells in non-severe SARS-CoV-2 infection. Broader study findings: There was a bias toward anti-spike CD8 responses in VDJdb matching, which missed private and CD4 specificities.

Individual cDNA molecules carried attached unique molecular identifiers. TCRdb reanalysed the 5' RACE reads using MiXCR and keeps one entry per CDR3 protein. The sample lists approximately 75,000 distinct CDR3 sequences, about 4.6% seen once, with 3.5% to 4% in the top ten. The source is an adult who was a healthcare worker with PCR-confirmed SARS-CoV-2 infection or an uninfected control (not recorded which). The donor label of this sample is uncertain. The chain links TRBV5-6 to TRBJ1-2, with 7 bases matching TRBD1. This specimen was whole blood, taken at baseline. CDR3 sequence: CASSRDRANYGYTF. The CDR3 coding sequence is TGTGCCAGCAGCCGTGACAGGGCCAACTATGGCTACACCTTC.